These T cell receptor beta chains were read from a single sample in a study of blood T cell repertoires in COVID-19. Method: immunoSEQ multiplex PCR; TCRdb's copy keeps in-frame clones and lacks some. The repertoire holds 350,000 to 500,000 clones, with about 88% as singletons. The sample comprised PBMCs or T cells enriched from blood (not recorded which). The receptors stem from a young woman who had been exposed to COVID-19. Both conserved end residues are part of each CDR3. Fields, in order: clone size, V gene, J gene, D gene, CDR3 protein, CDR3 DNA. D genes are given only for firm matches. The listing skips clone size in some rows; elsewhere it reads once, few, many or a size class.

clone size: once
V gene: TRBV10-3
J gene: TRBJ2-3
D gene: TRBD2
CDR3 protein: CAISEATGLATDTQYF
CDR3 DNA: TGTGCCATCAGTGAGGCCACGGGACTAGCGACAGATACGCAGTATTTT

clone size: -
V gene: TRBV9
J gene: TRBJ2-7
D gene: TRBD1
CDR3 protein: CASSALGQGSYEQYF
CDR3 DNA: TGTGCCAGCAGCGCCCTTGGACAGGGCTCCTACGAGCAGTACTTC

clone size: -
V gene: TRBV6-5
J gene: TRBJ2-3
D gene: -
CDR3 protein: CASSWRGRRTDTQYF
CDR3 DNA: TGTGCCAGCAGTTGGAGAGGGAGGCGCACAGATACGCAGTATTTT

clone size: -
V gene: TRBV24-1
J gene: TRBJ1-1
D gene: TRBD1
CDR3 protein: CATRGGTGNTEAFF
CDR3 DNA: TGTGCCACCAGGGGTGGGACAGGGAACACTGAAGCTTTCTTT

clone size: -
V gene: TRBV4-1
J gene: TRBJ1-4
D gene: TRBD1
CDR3 protein: CASSQTGTAAELFF
CDR3 DNA: TGCGCCAGCAGCCAAACCGGGACAGCAGCCGAACTGTTTTTT

clone size: -
V gene: TRBV5-1
J gene: TRBJ2-7
D gene: TRBD1
CDR3 protein: CASSLDLTGYDEQYF
CDR3 DNA: TGCGCCAGCAGCTTGGACCTGACAGGGTACGACGAGCAGTACTTC

clone size: -
V gene: TRBV6-1
J gene: TRBJ2-5
D gene: TRBD2
CDR3 protein: CASSDIVTSAEKTQYF
CDR3 DNA: TGTGCCAGCAGTGATATTGTAACTAGCGCGGAAAAGACCCAGTACTTC

clone size: once
V gene: TRBV27
J gene: TRBJ2-5
D gene: TRBD2
CDR3 protein: CASSRWSGGPPGQETQYF
CDR3 DNA: TGTGCCAGCAGTCGGTGGAGCGGGGGCCCGCCCGGCCAAGAGACCCAGTACTTC

clone size: -
V gene: TRBV1
J gene: TRBJ2-2
D gene: -
CDR3 protein: CTSSQEARRANTGELFF
CDR3 DNA: TGCACCAGCAGCCAAGAGGCTCGGAGAGCGAACACCGGGGAGCTGTTTTTT

clone size: few
V gene: TRBV5-6
J gene: TRBJ1-6
D gene: -
CDR3 protein: CASSLRGVGYNSPLHF
CDR3 DNA: TGTGCCAGCAGCTTGCGGGGAGTGGGCTATAATTCACCCCTCCACTTT